This T cell receptor (beta chain) originates from a study of shared clonotypes between healthy human individuals. Clones were read by immunoSEQ multiplex PCR, and TCRdb kept only the in-frame ones, dropping some. This table holds millions of clones, roughly 94% found once. V lost 3 bases to trimming and J lost 0 bases, with 8 bases between them. Germline-derived CDR1 and CDR2 are LNHDA and SQIVND (reference sequence). The CDR3 runs to 14 residues. V gene TRBV19 combines with J gene TRBJ1-2; the D is unclear. This receptor was identified in a man between 18 and 35 years old in good health. The sequencing sample was made of naive CD4+ T cells sorted from blood. Subset denoted: CD45RA+ positively selected. CDR3 protein: CASSIWNTNYGYTF. DNA for the CDR3: TGTGCCAGTAGTATCTGGAATACTAACTATGGCTACACCTTC.